This paragraph covers one T cell receptor beta chain sequence. The data originate from a study of OX40 agonist ivuxolimab in advanced cancers. Study summary: Across the patients, intravenous ivuxolimab was delivered every 2 weeks at 0.01 to 10 mg/kg.

The CDR3 spans 14 residues. Trimming removed 1 base from V and 6 bases from J, with 12 bases in between. Germline V gene data show CDR1 as SGHAT and CDR2 as FQNNGV. Here immunoSEQ multiplex PCR was the method, and the copy in TCRdb shows in-frame clones only, minus some. The sample shows about 140,000 clones, under 95% of them seen only once. This TCR came from an adult with an advanced solid tumor such as melanoma, head and neck, liver or kidney cancer. V usage is TRBV11-2 and J usage is TRBJ1-1; tentatively, D is TRBD1 (6 bases). The sample consisted of CD4+ or CD8+ T cells sorted from blood, taken in a trial of the OX40 agonist ivuxolimab. CDR3 loop: CASSLGTGSAEAFF. In nucleotides, the CDR3 is TGTGCCAGCAGCTTAGGCACAGGGAGCGCTGAAGCTTTCTTT.